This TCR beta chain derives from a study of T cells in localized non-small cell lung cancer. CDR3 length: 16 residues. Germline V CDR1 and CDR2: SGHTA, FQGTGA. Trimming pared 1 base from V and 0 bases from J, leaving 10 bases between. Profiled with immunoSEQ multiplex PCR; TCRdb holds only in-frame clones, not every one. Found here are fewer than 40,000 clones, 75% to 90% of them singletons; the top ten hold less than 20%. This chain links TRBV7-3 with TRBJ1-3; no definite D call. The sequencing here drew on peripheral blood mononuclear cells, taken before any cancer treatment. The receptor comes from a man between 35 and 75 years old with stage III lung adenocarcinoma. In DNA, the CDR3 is TGTGCCAGCAGCTTAAAGCCCTCCGGCTCTGGAAACACCATATATTTT. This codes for CASSLKPSGSGNTIYF.